This T cell receptor beta chain was sequenced during a study of blood T cell repertoires in COVID-19. At the level of the study: Acute and convalescent COVID-19 samples came from the United States, Italy and Spain. T cells, B-cell-depleted T cells, or PBMCs provided the cDNA or gDNA that served as material.

The CDR3 has 15 amino acids. V lost 2 bases, J lost 0 bases, and 12 bases lay in between. Per the germline V gene, CDR1 is SGDLS and CDR2 is YYNGEE. As originally analysed: Scientists estimated how many nucleated cells there were by amplifying reference gene primers. Method: immunoSEQ multiplex PCR; TCRdb's copy keeps in-frame clones and lacks some. Clonal size and the V and J genes are those of that table, whereas D and trimming came from the DNA. Of approximately 100,000 clones listed, roughly four fifths are singletons. Seattle enrolled patients during active infection and tracked them longitudinally.

The V gene is TRBV9, the J gene TRBJ2-7; weak D call: TRBD2 (6 bases). This TCR was sampled from a man older than 75 with COVID-19, enrolled during active disease. The specimen sequenced was peripheral blood. The CDR3 loop reads CASSVGSGFSYEQYF. Written as DNA, the CDR3 is TGTGCCAGCAGCGTTGGTAGCGGTTTCTCCTACGAGCAGTACTTC.